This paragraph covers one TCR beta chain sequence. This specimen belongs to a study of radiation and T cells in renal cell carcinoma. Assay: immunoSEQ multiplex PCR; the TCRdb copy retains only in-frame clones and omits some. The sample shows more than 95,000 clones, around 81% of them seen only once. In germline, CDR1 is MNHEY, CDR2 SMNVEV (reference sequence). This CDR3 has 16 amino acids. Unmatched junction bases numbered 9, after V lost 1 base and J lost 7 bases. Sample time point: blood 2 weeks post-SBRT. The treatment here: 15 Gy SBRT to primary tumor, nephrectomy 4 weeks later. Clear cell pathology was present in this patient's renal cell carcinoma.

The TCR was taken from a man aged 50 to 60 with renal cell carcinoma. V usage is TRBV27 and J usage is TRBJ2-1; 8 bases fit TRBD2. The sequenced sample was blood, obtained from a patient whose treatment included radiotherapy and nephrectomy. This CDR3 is CASSLLNREGRNEQFF. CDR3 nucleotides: TGTGCCAGCAGTTTATTGAACCGGGAGGGAAGGAATGAGCAGTTCTTC.